What follows are 13 T cell receptor beta chains derived from one specimen sequenced in a study of T cells in Graves' hyperthyroidism and ophthalmopathy. It was RNA transcripts that yielded the amplified TCR beta CDR3 regions. The primer set for the first-round RT-PCR of the TCR CDR3 was HTBI. MiXCR was run by TCRdb on the multiplex PCR reads, yielding one entry per CDR3 protein. The data hold about 640,000 distinct CDR3 sequences, with less than 25% observed a single time. The sample was blood. The receptors stem from a man under 40 with Graves' ophthalmopathy.

The genes are TRBV30 and TRBJ2-5, with 7 bases fitting TRBD1. With V trimmed by 2 bases and J by 4 bases, 4 bases remained unmatched. The CDR3 is 13 amino acids. Looked up from germline, CDR1 is GTSNPN and CDR2 is SVGIG (reference sequence). The CDR3 spells CAWSTGVGETQYF. The CDR3 nucleotides read TGTGCCTGGAGTACAGGGGTGGGAGAGACCCAGTACTTC.

This clonotype was seen at least ten times. The gene calls are TRBV27 and TRBJ2-1; D might be TRBD2 (5 bases). Germline CDR1 reads MNHEY; CDR2 reads SMNVEV (reference sequence). The CDR3 is made up of 12 amino acids. Trimming removed 3 bases at V and 10 bases at J, with 10 bases between. The CDR3, as DNA: TGTGCCAGCAGTTTGGGGAGAGGAGAGCAGTTCTTC. Translated, it gives CASSLGRGEQFF.

This clonotype was seen repeatedly, ten times or more. The gene calls are TRBV3-1 and TRBJ2-5; D is possibly TRBD1 or TRBD2 (5 bases each). The CDR3 has 13 residues. Germline CDR1 LGHDT, CDR2 YNNKEL (reference sequence). With 4 bases removed from V and 0 bases from J, the gap between germline ends came to 6 bases. The CDR3 nucleotides are TGTGCCAGCAGCCGGGGGTACCAAGAGACCCAGTACTTC. Translation: CASSRGYQETQYF.

The V gene is TRBV9, the J gene TRBJ1-2; 9 nucleotides agree with TRBD1. Trimming cost V 3 bases and J 4 bases; bases outside gene matches: 7. Germline CDR1 is SGDLS and CDR2 is YYNGEE. This CDR3 region has 15 residues. CDR3 in amino acids: CASSAGAGQGYGYTF. The DNA of the CDR3 is TGTGCCAGCAGCGCCGGGGCGGGACAGGGCTATGGCTACACCTTC.

This clonotype appeared once. The gene calls are TRBV20-1 and TRBJ1-2; a possible D gene is TRBD1 (5 bases). CDR1 is DFQATT and CDR2 is SNEGSKA in the germline V gene (reference sequence). The CDR3 runs 13 residues. With 1 base removed from V and 7 bases from J, the gap between germline ends came to 13 bases. CDR3 sequence reads: CSARVQGSVGYTF. The CDR3 DNA sequence: TGCAGTGCTAGAGTCCAGGGTTCGGTTGGCTACACCTTC.

This clonotype was observed a handful of times. This chain links TRBV13 with TRBJ2-7, with a tentative D call TRBD2 (5 bases). Germline CDR1 reads PRHDT; CDR2 reads FYEKMQ (reference sequence). There are 14 residues in the CDR3. Trimming took 4 bases from V and 0 from J, leaving 10 bases between them. CDR3 amino acids: CASSSRLLSYEQYF. The CDR3 nucleotides are TGTGCCAGCAGCTCGAGACTACTCTCCTACGAGCAGTACTTC.

The CDR3, as DNA: TGTGCCAGCAGTTTTTACGGGACAGGGGACTACGAGCAGTACTTC. Protein sequence: CASSFYGTGDYEQYF. The chain joins TRBV12-3 or TRBV12-4 to TRBJ2-7; 10 bases match TRBD1. Trimming removed 3 bases from V and 3 bases from J; junction bases left unmatched: 5. There are 15 residues in the CDR3.

This clonotype occurred many times. This chain connects TRBV30 to TRBJ2-1; no firm D call. With 5 bases removed from V and 9 bases from J, the gap between germline ends came to 11 bases. The CDR3 totals 11 residues. Germline V gene lookup returns CDR1 GTSNPN and CDR2 SVGIG (reference sequence). In nucleotides, the CDR3 is TGTGCCTGGGGACCTACTGGTGAGCAGTTCTTC. It translates to CAWGPTGEQFF.

The chain recombines TRBV18 with TRBJ1-4; weak D call: TRBD1 (6 bases). This CDR3 is 15 amino acids long. V was clipped by 3 bases and J by 7 bases, with 15 bases between them. Germline V gene sequence: CDR1 KGHSH, CDR2 LQKENI. Written as DNA, the CDR3 is TGTGCCAGCTCACCCCGCAGGGGAGTAGCTGAAAAACTGTTTTTT. Translated: CASSPRRGVAEKLFF.

V is TRBV7-2 and J is TRBJ1-4; 7 bases line up with TRBD1. Germline V gene sequence: CDR1 SGHTA, CDR2 FQGNSA. J lost 11 bases, V lost 1 base, and 4 bases had no gene match. The CDR3 sequence is 13 residues long. Written as DNA, the CDR3 is TGTGCCAGCAGCTTAGTGCTGGACAGGAAACTGTTTTTT. This gives the protein CASSLVLDRKLFF.

The chain employs TRBV2 and TRBJ1-5; the D gene is possibly TRBD1 (5 bases). With 0 bases removed from V and 4 bases from J, the gap between germline ends came to 10 bases. Germline CDR1 reads SNHLY; CDR2 reads FYNNEI. This CDR3 is built from 15 residues. CDR3 nucleotide sequence: TGTGCCAGCAGTGAAGCCAGGGACGCAAATCAGCCCCAGCATTTT. It is translated as CASSEARDANQPQHF. The entire variable domain, with the rest obtained from reference TRBV2 and TRBJ1-5, is as follows: EPEVTQTPSHQVTQMGQEVILRCVPISNHLYFYWYRQILGQKVEFLVSFYNNEISEKSEIFDDQFSVERPDGSNFTLKIRSTKLEDSAMYFCASSEARDANQPQHFGDGTRLSIL.

As to this clonotype: Just one base apart from a much larger clone, this may be a read error. The rearrangement links TRBV5-1 to TRBJ2-1; 10 bases line up with TRBD2. Per the germline V gene, CDR1 is SGHRS and CDR2 is YFSETQ. Unmatched junction bases numbered 8, after V lost 1 base and J lost 7 bases. The length of the CDR3 is 16 residues. CDR3 sequence (DNA): TGCGCCAGCAGCTTGCGTAGCGGGAGGTCCACTAATGAGCAGTTCTTC. Its protein product is CASSLRSGRSTNEQFF.

This clonotype was seen many times. The chain joins TRBV5-1 to TRBJ2-2, with TRBD2 matching over 11 bases. Germline V lookup: CDR1 SGHRS, CDR2 YFSETQ. The CDR3 loop spans 15 amino acids. Trimming removed 5 bases from V and 5 bases from J; junction bases left unmatched: 5. In nucleotides, the CDR3 is TGCGCCAGCAGTAAACTAGCGGGAGAAACCGGGGAGCTGTTTTTT. Its translation: CASSKLAGETGELFF.